This T cell receptor (beta chain) was profiled in a study of T cells expressing NK-cell markers. The CDR3 extends over 14 amino acids. The germline V gene encodes CDR1 MDHEN and CDR2 SYDVKM. TCRdb processed the 5' RACE reads again and assigns one entry to each CDR3 protein, with no DNA. Its table lists fewer than 400,000 distinct CDR3 sequences. The J gene is TRBJ2-7, the V gene TRBV28; TCRdb's D gene call, TRBD1, goes unchecked for lack of DNA. The sequenced sample consisted of blood T cells: a sorted CD56 or NKG2C T cell subset, CD4+ or CD8+ T cells, or bulk PBMC T cells (not recorded which). The sequence came from a man aged 18 to 69 in good health. CDR3 residues: CAISRGGTSYEQYF.